One sample yielded the 13 T cell receptor beta chains listed below, sequenced in a study of blood T cell repertoires in COVID-19. Using immunoSEQ multiplex PCR, the repertoire was profiled, and TCRdb retains in-frame clones only, with some absent. The data contain fewer than 450,000 clones, approximately 88% of them singletons. Input material: peripheral blood. These receptors were collected from a woman aged 45 to 65 with COVID-19, enrolled during active disease.

This clone has more than one count but fewer than ten. Other DNA sequences in the sample encode the same CDR3. The chain has TRBV18 and TRBJ1-3; no clear D gene. Trimming took off 6 bases at V and 0 bases at J, with 3 bases between the two ends. The CDR3 runs 12 residues. Germline CDR1 KGHSH, CDR2 LQKENI. Written as DNA, the CDR3 is TGTGCCAGCTCCCTCTCTGGAAACACCATATATTTT. Protein: CASSLSGNTIYF.

A single count supports this clone. This chain's CDR3 is CATSRGRTSGVTDTQYF. The CDR3 DNA follows: TGTGCCACCAGCAGAGGTCGGACTAGCGGGGTCACAGATACGCAGTATTTT. This chain connects TRBV15 to TRBJ2-3; 12 positions match TRBD2. The trim removed 1 base at V and 2 bases at J, leaving 4 bases unmatched. The CDR3 length is 17 residues. Germline assignment: CDR1 LNHNV and CDR2 YYDKDF (reference sequence). Full variable domain (missing parts from reference TRBV15 and TRBJ2-3): DAMVIQNPRYQVTQFGKPVTLSCSQTLNHNVMYWYQQKSSQAPKLLFHYYDKDFNNEADTPDNFQSRRPNTSFCFLDIRSPGLGDTAMYLCATSRGRTSGVTDTQYFGPGTRLTVL.

The chain recombines TRBV4-2 with TRBJ1-6; TRBD1 is a possible D gene (6 bases). This CDR3 has 15 amino acids. V was trimmed by 4 bases and J by 13 bases, leaving 20 bases between them. Germline loops: CDR1 LGHNA, CDR2 YNFKEQ. Written as DNA, the CDR3 is TGTGCCAGCAGCCCAGAATCGACAGGAGTTTACCCCCTCCACTTT. Translation gives CASSPESTGVYPLHF.

V and J are TRBV7-2 and TRBJ1-2; D perhaps matches TRBD1 (5 bases). V shed 5 bases and J shed 5 bases, with 12 bases lying between them. This CDR3 comprises 13 residues. Germline V CDR1 and CDR2: SGHTA, FQGNSA. The CDR3 DNA is TGTGCCAGCAGCCTAACAGGATATTATGGCTACACCTTC. Translation: CASSLTGYYGYTF.

The chain is built from TRBV29-1 and TRBJ2-3, with TRBD2 matching over 12 bases. Looked up from germline, CDR1 is SQVTM and CDR2 is ANQGSEA. This CDR3 region has 15 residues. With V trimmed by 6 bases and J by 2 bases, 6 bases remained unmatched. As DNA, the CDR3 is TGCAGCGTGCGGACTAGCGGGACTTACACAGATACGCAGTATTTT. This encodes CSVRTSGTYTDTQYF.

This rearrangement joins TRBV2 to TRBJ1-1; 10 bases align to TRBD1. After removal of 6 bases from V and 7 bases from J, the junction contained 8 bases not matched to a gene. CDR1 and CDR2 from the germline V gene are SNHLY and FYNNEI. The CDR3 covers 14 residues. The CDR3 DNA reads TGTGCCAGCAGCCCATTGACAGGGGGCCTTGAAGCTTTCTTT. Translating gives CASSPLTGGLEAFF.

The rearrangement joins TRBV19 to TRBJ1-6; D remains unclear. Germline V CDR1 and CDR2: LNHDA, SQIVND (reference sequence). Between the trimmed V and J ends, which lost 4 bases and 3 bases, there was a span of 10 bases. CDR3 length: 15 residues. In nucleotides, the CDR3 is TGTGCCAGTAGTAACCGCCTCAGCTATAATTCACCCCTCCACTTT. Protein product: CASSNRLSYNSPLHF.

The rearrangement links TRBV3-1 (or the pseudogene TRBV3-2) to TRBJ1-1, with unresolved D. V lost 6 bases to trimming and J lost 6 bases, with 17 bases between them. This CDR3 has 14 residues. Germline V gene sequence: CDR1 LGHDT, CDR2 YNNKEL (reference sequence). The CDR3 reads CASRPLGGIAEAFF. The CDR3, as DNA: TGTGCCAGCAGGCCCCTGGGAGGGATCGCTGAAGCTTTCTTT.

Only a few counts were recorded for this clone. The V call is TRBV4-2, the J call TRBJ2-2; TRBD2 matches 8 bases. V lost 4 bases, J lost 4 bases, and 8 bases stayed unmatched. The germline gives CDR1 LGHNA, CDR2 YNFKEQ. The CDR3 runs 16 residues. CDR3 in DNA: TGTGCCAGCAGCCTGCCTAGCGGGCAAAGCACCGGGGAGCTGTTTTTT. Translation gives CASSLPSGQSTGELFF.

V gene TRBV28 combines with J gene TRBJ1-5, with a weak D call TRBD1 (6 bases). The CDR3 covers 14 residues. Germline CDR1 reads MDHEN; CDR2 reads SYDVKM. V gave up 6 bases and J gave up 4 bases, with 13 bases separating them. CDR3 DNA sequence: TGTGCCAGCAGCCGAAGGACAGTAAATCAGCCCCAGCATTTT. Amino acids: CASSRRTVNQPQHF.

This sequence joins TRBV28 and TRBJ1-5; TRBD1 might be the D (5 bases). The germline V gene encodes CDR1 MDHEN and CDR2 SYDVKM. The CDR3 has 16 residues. Trimming stripped 6 bases from V and 3 bases from J, with 18 bases between. Written as DNA, the CDR3 is TGTGCCAGCAGCCTACATCCGGCAGGGTACAATCAGCCCCAGCATTTT. Translation gives CASSLHPAGYNQPQHF.

This clone was counted a single time. This CDR3 is also generated by other DNA sequences in the sample. This chain uses TRBV3-1 (or the pseudogene TRBV3-2) with TRBJ1-5; D is unclear. This CDR3 has 13 amino acids. Germline CDR1 LGHDT, CDR2 YNNKEL (reference sequence). Trimming took off 0 bases at V and 9 bases at J, with 9 bases between the two ends. DNA for the CDR3: TGTGCCAGCAGCCAAGATCCTCGCGGGCCCCAGCATTTT. Encoded protein: CASSQDPRGPQHF.

V and J are TRBV3-1 (or the pseudogene TRBV3-2) and TRBJ2-3; D is unresolved. With 2 bases removed from V and 4 bases from J, the gap between germline ends came to 7 bases. The germline V gene encodes CDR1 LGHDT and CDR2 YNNKEL (reference sequence). This CDR3 is 13 amino acids long. The CDR3 reads CASSQPRADTQYF. The CDR3 DNA follows: TGTGCCAGCAGCCAACCTCGGGCAGATACGCAGTATTTT.